One T cell receptor beta chain is described in this entry. The germline V gene has CDR1 SQVTM and CDR2 ANQGSEA. The CDR3 contains 12 residues. This entry is derived from a study of monozygotic twins with inflammatory bowel disease. TCRdb reprocessed the 5' RACE reads and keeps a single row for each CDR3 protein, giving no DNA. In total, the table holds about 440,000 distinct CDR3 sequences. Sequencing was done on a sample of blood. The clonotype comes from a human donor with ulcerative colitis or Crohn's disease, or a healthy co-twin of an affected twin (not recorded which). The rearrangement joins TRBV29-1 to TRBJ2-1. This CDR3 reads CSVEDYVNEQFF.